This T cell receptor (beta chain) was profiled in a study of blood T cell repertoires in COVID-19. Study as a whole: Researchers got acute and convalescent COVID-19 samples from the United States, Italy and Spain.

Original processing notes: Researchers report that nucleated cell counts were estimated from reference gene primer amplification. Profiling relied on immunoSEQ multiplex PCR, and the TCRdb table lists in-frame clones only, not all of them. Clone size and V and J calls were adopted from that table, with D and trimming inferred from the DNA. The repertoire holds some 240,000 clones, 80% to 95% seen once, with over 0.75% in the top ten. Germline V gives CDR1 SEHNR, CDR2 FQNEAQ (reference sequence). The germline V and J ends were trimmed by 5 bases and 3 bases, with 20 bases remaining between them. This CDR3 contains 17 residues.

The sequence came from a man in his 60s with COVID-19, enrolled during active disease. The chain carries TRBV7-9 and TRBJ1-3; possibly TRBD1 for D (5 bases). Sample: peripheral blood. The chain's CDR3 is CASSVAPQGRLGNTIYF. The CDR3 nucleotides read TGTGCCAGCAGCGTTGCCCCTCAGGGTAGGCTTGGAAACACCATATATTTT. The full variable domain, rest sourced from reference TRBV7-9 and TRBJ1-3, is DTGVSQNPRHKITKRGQNVTFRCDPISEHNRLYWYRQTLGQGPEFLTYFQNEAQLEKSRLLSDRFSAERPKGSFSTLEIQRTEQGDSAMYLCASSVAPQGRLGNTIYFGEGSWLTVV.